The sequence of this TCR beta chain was determined in a study of blood T cell repertoires in COVID-19. About the research overall: Acute and convalescent COVID-19 specimens originated in the United States, Italy and Spain. In each case, the material was cDNA or gDNA derived from T cells, B-cell-depleted T cells, or PBMCs.

CDR1 is SGHRS, CDR2 YFSETQ, per germline. The V and J ends lost 0 bases and 3 bases respectively, with 7 bases between them. The CDR3 runs 13 residues. Original processing methods: Scientists estimated how many nucleated cells there were by amplifying reference gene primers. Some clones are missing from TCRdb's copy, which holds only in-frame ones; the method was immunoSEQ multiplex PCR. D and trimming come from the DNA, and the V and J calls and clone size come from that table. The table lists about 40,000 clones, approximately 91% of them singletons. This clonotype was obtained from a human donor in a cohort sampled during active COVID-19. The source material was peripheral blood. The chain carries TRBV5-1 and TRBJ2-7; possible D gene TRBD2, 6 bases. The CDR3 sequence: CASSLGRDYEQYF. The CDR3 DNA follows: TGCGCCAGCAGCTTGGGGAGGGACTACGAGCAGTACTTC.